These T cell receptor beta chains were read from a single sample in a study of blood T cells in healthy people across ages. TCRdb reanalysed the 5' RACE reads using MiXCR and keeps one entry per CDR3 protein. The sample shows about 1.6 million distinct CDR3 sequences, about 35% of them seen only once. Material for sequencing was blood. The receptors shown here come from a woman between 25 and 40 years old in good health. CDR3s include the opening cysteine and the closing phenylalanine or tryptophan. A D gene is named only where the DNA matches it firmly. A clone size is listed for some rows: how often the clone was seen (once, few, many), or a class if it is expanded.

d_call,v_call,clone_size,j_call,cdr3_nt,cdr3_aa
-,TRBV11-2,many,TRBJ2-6,TGTGCCAGCACCCTGGTCTCTGGGGCCAACGTCCTGACTTTC,CASTLVSGANVLTF
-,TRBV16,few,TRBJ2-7,TGTGCCAGCAGCCATAGTACCACAGAAGCCGAGCAGTACTTC,CASSHSTTEAEQYF
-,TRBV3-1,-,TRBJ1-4,TGTGCCAGCAGCCAGGGGGTTAATGAAAAACTGTTTTTT,CASSQGVNEKLFF
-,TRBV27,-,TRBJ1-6,TGTGCCAGCAACTCACCCCTCCACTTT,CASNSPLHF
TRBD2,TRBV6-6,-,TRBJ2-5,TGTGCCAGCAAGCTGCGGGGGGCCCGGGAGACCCAGTACTTC,CASKLRGARETQYF
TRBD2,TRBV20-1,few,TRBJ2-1,TGCAGTGCTAGCGGACTAGCGGGGGACAATGAGCAGTTCTTC,CSASGLAGDNEQFF
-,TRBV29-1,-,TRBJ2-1,TGCAGCGTTGAGGCGGGTGGGGGGCAGGGGCAGTTCTTC,CSVEAGGGQGQFF
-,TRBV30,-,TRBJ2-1,TGTGCCTGGAGTGTATTCCTAGGGAACAATGAGCAGTTCTTC,CAWSVFLGNNEQFF
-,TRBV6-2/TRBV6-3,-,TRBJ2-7,TGTACCAGCAGTTACACGGTCCCCTACGAGCAGTACTTC,CTSSYTVPYEQYF
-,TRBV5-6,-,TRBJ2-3,TGTGCCAGCAGCTTTCGTAGGACGAGGGGGGCCGGCACAGATACGCAGTATTTT,CASSFRRTRGAGTDTQYF
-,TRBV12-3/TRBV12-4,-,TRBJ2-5,TGTGCCAGCAGTTTGAGGATTGGACGGGAAGAGACCCAGTACTTC,CASSLRIGREETQYF
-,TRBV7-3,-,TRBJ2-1,TGTGCCAGCAGCGCTCGAAGGAGCTCCTACAATGAGCAGTTCTTC,CASSARRSSYNEQFF
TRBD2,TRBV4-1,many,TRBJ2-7,TGCGCCAGCAGCTTAGCGGGAGGGCCGCTCGAGCAGTACTTC,CASSLAGGPLEQYF
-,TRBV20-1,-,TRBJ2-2,TGCAGTGTACCGGGACTGCCGGCCGGGGAGCTGTTTTTT,CSVPGLPAGELFF
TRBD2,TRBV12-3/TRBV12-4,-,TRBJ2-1,TGTGCCACCGAGAGCGGGGGTTACAATGAGCAGTTCTTC,CATESGGYNEQFF
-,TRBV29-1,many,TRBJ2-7,TGCAGCGTTGCGGCGGGGCCCAGGAACGAGCAGTACTTC,CSVAAGPRNEQYF
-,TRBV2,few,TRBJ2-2,TGTGCCAGCAGTGAAGCGCAGGGGCTTGGAAGCACCGGGGAGCTGTTTTTT,CASSEAQGLGSTGELFF
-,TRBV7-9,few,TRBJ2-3,TGTGCCAGCAGCGCAAACCTCCCTGGTACAGATACGCAGTATTTT,CASSANLPGTDTQYF
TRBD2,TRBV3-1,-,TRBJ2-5,TGTACCAGCAGCCCGCTCGGAGGGGTAGCGGGACAAGAGACCCAGTACTTC,CTSSPLGGVAGQETQYF
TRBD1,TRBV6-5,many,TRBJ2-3,TGTGCCAGCAGCCCAACCCCGGGACAGGGCACAGATACGCAGTATTTT,CASSPTPGQGTDTQYF
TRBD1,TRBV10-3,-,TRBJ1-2,TGTGCCATCAGTGGGGCAGGGGGCGTCAACTATGGCTACACCTTC,CAISGAGGVNYGYTF
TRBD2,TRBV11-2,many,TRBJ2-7,TGTGCCAGCAGCTCTCGGGGGGGCGTCCACGAGCAGTACTTC,CASSSRGGVHEQYF
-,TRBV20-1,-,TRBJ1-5,TGCAGTGCTAGCAGGGGTCGGGGAGGGGACGCTCAGCCCCAGCATTTT,CSASRGRGGDAQPQHF
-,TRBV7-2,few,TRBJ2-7,TGTGCCAGCTGTGTCGGGAGCTCCTACGAGCAGTACTTC,CASCVGSSYEQYF
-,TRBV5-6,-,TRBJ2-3,TGTGCCAGCAGCTCGCGCCTGGGAGATACGCAGTATTTT,CASSSRLGDTQYF
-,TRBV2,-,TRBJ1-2,TGTGCCAGCAGTGAAGGATTCAAAGGGAACTATGGCTACACCTTC,CASSEGFKGNYGYTF
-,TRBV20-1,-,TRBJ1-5,TGCAGTGCTAGGGACATCCGCAATCAGCCCCAGCATTTT,CSARDIRNQPQHF
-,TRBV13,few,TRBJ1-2,TGTGCCAGCAGCTCGGGCTCCGGAGAAGCCTATGGCTACACCTTC,CASSSGSGEAYGYTF
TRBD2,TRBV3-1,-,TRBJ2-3,TGTGCCAGCAGCCCCTCGAAAGCAAGAAAGCGGGGAGGAGGAGATACGCAGTATTTT,CASSPSKARKRGGGDTQYF
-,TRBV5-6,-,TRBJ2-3,TGTGCCAGCAGCTCGCCCCGTAATACGCAGTATTTT,CASSSPRNTQYF
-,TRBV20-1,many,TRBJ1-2,TGCAGTGCTAGAGATCCGAACAGCCTCTTAGGCTACACCTTC,CSARDPNSLLGYTF
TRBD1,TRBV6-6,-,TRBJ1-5,TGTGCCAGCAGTTTCACAGGGGCGTGGGATCAGCCCCAGCATTTT,CASSFTGAWDQPQHF
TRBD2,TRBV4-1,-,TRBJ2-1,TGCGCCAGCAGCCCTAGCCGTGGGGGGGTCTACAATGAGCGGTTCTTC,CASSPSRGGVYNERFF
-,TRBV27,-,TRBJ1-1,TGTGCCAGCAGTTCTCGAACGACGAATATGAACACTGAAGCTTTCTTT,CASSSRTTNMNTEAFF
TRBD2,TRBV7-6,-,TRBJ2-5,TGTGCCAGCAGCTTAGAGCGACTAGCGGGGGCCTTGTACCAAGAGACCCAGTACTTC,CASSLERLAGALYQETQYF